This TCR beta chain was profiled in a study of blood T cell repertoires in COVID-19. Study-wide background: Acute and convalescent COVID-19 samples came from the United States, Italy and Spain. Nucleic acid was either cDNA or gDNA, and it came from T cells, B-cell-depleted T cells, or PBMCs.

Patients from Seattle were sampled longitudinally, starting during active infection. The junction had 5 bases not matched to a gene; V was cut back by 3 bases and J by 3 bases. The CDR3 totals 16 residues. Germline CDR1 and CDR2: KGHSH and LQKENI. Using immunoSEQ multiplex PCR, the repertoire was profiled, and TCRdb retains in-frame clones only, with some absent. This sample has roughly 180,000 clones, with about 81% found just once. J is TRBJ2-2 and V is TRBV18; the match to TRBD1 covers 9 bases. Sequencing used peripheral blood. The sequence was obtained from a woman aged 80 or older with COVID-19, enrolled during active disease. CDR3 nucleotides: TGTGCCAGCTCACCCCAACAGGGGGCGGACACCGGGGAGCTGTTTTTT. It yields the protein CASSPQQGADTGELFF.